This TCR beta chain came from a study of T cell repertoires in cytomegalovirus infection. Whole-study context: Alongside well-studied HLA-B-restricted CMV epitopes, recently identified HLA-C-restricted CMV epitopes were also used. A matching HLA type, together with CMV infection, was signaled by public TCR beta signatures. Findings of the study overall: Cumulative frequency of public TCR beta families picked out carriers of CMV plus the relevant HLA. It was HLA-C-restricted CMV-specific TCR beta clonotypes that dominated the response ex vivo.

There are many counts of this clonotype. Its antigen remains unknown. A single record per CDR3 protein comes from TCRdb applying MiXCR to the reads. This table holds about 220,000 distinct CDR3 sequences, around two fifths found once. The source was CD8+ T cells from cultured PBMCs, collected from culture after CMV antigen stimulation. The sequence derives from a human donor in good health (CMV status not recorded). Some clones in this sample may be carry-over from other donors' samples.

The CDR3: CASSSIRGNTEAFF. DNA for the CDR3: TGTGCCAGCAGTTCCATCAGGGGGAACACTGAAGCTTTCTTT. The chain is built from TRBV28 and TRBJ1-1, with TRBD1 as a possible D gene (6 bases). Trimming pared 4 bases from V and 1 base from J, leaving 10 bases between. CDR3 size: 14 residues. Per the germline V gene, CDR1 is MDHEN and CDR2 is SYDVKM.